The 2 T cell receptor beta chains in this list originate from one sample, sequenced in a study of molecular identifiers for immune sequencing clone quantification. TCRdb re-called the PCR reads with MiXCR, one entry per CDR3 protein. The sample holds about 320,000 distinct CDR3 sequences, about 23% seen once. Sequencing input: naive CD8+ T cells from blood, with Jurkat cell RNA spiked in. Regarding subset: FACS-sorted CD8+CD4-CCR7+CD45RA+ naive T cells. These receptors were collected from a human donor in good health. Some libraries in this study had Jurkat cell RNA spiked in.

This clonotype has more than one count but fewer than ten. The CDR3 spells CASSFRLARYEQYF. CDR3 bases: TGTGCCAGCAGCTTCCGACTAGCGAGGTACGAGCAGTACTTC. The V and J genes are TRBV5-6 and TRBJ2-7; 8 bases fit TRBD2. The CDR3 is made up of 14 amino acids. V lost 2 bases, J lost 4 bases, and 5 bases stayed unmatched. Germline V gives CDR1 SGHDT, CDR2 YYEEEE.

This clonotype has a handful of counts. This chain uses TRBV20-1 with TRBJ1-6; 8 bases fit TRBD1. The junction had 5 bases not matched to a gene; V was cut back by 5 bases and J by 5 bases. The germline gives CDR1 DFQATT, CDR2 SNEGSKA (reference sequence). The CDR3 is made up of 14 amino acids. Here the CDR3 reads CSAPTGVHNSPLHF. The CDR3 DNA follows: TGCAGTGCTCCGACAGGGGTTCATAATTCACCCCTCCACTTT.